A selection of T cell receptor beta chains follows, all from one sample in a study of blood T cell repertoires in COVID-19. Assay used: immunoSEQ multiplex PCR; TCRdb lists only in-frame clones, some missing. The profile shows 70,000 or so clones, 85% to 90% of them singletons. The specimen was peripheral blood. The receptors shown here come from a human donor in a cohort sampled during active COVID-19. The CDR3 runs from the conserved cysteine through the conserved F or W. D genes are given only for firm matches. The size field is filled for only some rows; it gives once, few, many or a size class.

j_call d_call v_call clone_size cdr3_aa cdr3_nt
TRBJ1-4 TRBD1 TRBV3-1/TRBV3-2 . CASSPRDRPNEKLFF TGTGCCAGCAGCCCTAGGGACAGGCCTAATGAAAAACTGTTTTTT
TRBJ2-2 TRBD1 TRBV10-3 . CAITRDRDTGELFF TGTGCCATCACTCGGGACAGAGACACCGGGGAGCTGTTTTTT
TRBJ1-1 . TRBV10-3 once CAISESEGFEAFF TGTGCCATCAGTGAGTCGGAGGGGTTTGAAGCTTTCTTT
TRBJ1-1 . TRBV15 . CATSRESPLSFAEAFF TGTGCCACCAGCAGAGAGTCCCCCCTATCATTCGCTGAAGCTTTCTTT
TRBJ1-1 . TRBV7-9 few CASSLPLGGTPSTEAFF TGTGCCAGCAGCTTACCCCTAGGGGGTACACCAAGCACTGAAGCTTTCTTT
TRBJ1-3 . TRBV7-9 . CASSLEGGYGNTIYF TGTGCCAGCAGCTTAGAGGGGGGGTACGGAAACACCATATATTTT
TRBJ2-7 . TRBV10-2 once CASRTGSTYEQYF TGCGCCAGCAGAACAGGTTCCACCTACGAGCAGTACTTC
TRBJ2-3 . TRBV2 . CASNLAADTQYF TGTGCCAGCAACCTAGCCGCAGATACGCAGTATTTT
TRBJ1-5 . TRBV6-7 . CASSYYVQTEGNQPQHF TGTGCCAGCAGTTACTATGTACAGACAGAGGGCAATCAGCCCCAGCATTTT
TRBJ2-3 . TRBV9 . CASSPGLAGYGDTQYF TGTGCCAGCAGCCCCGGCTTGGCGGGATATGGAGATACGCAGTATTTT
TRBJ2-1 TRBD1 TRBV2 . CASVRDRAAEQFF TGTGCCAGCGTCCGGGACAGGGCGGCTGAGCAGTTCTTC
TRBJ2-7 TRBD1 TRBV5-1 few CASSLQGGPYEQYF TGCGCCAGCAGCTTACAGGGGGGACCCTACGAGCAGTACTTC
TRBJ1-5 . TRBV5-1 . CASSWGPEGNQPQHF TGCGCCAGCAGTTGGGGCCCCGAAGGGAATCAGCCCCAGCATTTT
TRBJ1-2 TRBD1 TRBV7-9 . CASSEETGGFYGYTF TGTGCCAGCAGCGAAGAGACAGGGGGCTTCTATGGCTACACCTTC
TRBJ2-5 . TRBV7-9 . CASSRSGQETQYF TGTGCCAGCAGCCGGTCGGGGCAAGAGACCCAGTACTTC
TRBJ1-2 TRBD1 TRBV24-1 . CATSDFGTDGGSDGYTF TGTGCCACCAGTGATTTCGGGACAGACGGTGGGTCCGATGGCTACACCTTC